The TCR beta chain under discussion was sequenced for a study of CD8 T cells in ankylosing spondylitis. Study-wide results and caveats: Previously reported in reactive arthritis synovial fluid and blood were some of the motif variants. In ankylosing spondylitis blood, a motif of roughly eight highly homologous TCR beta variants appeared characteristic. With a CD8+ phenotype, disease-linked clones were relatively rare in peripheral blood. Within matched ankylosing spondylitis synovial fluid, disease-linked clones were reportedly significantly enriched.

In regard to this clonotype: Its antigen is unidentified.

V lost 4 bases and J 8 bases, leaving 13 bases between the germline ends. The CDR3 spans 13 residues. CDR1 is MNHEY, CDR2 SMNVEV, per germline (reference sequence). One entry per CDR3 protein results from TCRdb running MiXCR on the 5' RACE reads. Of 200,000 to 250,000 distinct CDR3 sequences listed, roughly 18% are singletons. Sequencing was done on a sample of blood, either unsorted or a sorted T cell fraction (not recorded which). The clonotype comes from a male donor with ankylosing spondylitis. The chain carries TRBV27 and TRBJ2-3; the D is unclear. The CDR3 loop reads CASSSSLGGTQYF. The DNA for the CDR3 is TGTGCCAGCAGTTCTTCTTTAGGCGGTACGCAGTATTTT.